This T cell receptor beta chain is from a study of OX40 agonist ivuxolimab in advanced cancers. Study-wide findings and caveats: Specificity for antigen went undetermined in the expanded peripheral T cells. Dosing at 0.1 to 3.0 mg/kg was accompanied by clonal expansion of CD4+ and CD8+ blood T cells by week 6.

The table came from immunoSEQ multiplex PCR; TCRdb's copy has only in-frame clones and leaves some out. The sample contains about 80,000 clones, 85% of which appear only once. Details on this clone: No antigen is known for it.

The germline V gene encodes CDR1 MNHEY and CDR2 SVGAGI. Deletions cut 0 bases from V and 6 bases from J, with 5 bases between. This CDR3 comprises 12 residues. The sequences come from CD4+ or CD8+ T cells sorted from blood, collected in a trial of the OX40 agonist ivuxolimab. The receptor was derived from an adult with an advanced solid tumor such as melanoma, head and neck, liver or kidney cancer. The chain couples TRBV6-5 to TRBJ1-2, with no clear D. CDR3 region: CASSYSGDGYTF. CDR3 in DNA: TGTGCCAGCAGTTACTCCGGGGATGGCTACACCTTC.